This passage covers 3 T cell receptor beta chains from one sample sequenced in a study of blood T cell repertoires in COVID-19 (dated by TCRdb to the early 2020s). The library relied on the immunoSEQ multiplex PCR assay. The clones in this table, taken by TCRdb from immuneACCESS, are in-frame only. Not every clone is retained; where verified, under half of the shortfall comes from an unresolved V gene, and the cause of the rest is unknown. This sample holds 100,000 or so clones; around nine tenths were observed only once. Clones ranked in the top ten supply around 5.4% of the sample. Input material: peripheral blood. The receptor set was obtained from a man between 65 and 79 years old with acute or convalescent COVID-19.

The V and J genes are TRBV2 and TRBJ2-1; 11 nucleotides align to TRBD2. This CDR3 spans 14 amino acids. The germline V gene encodes CDR1 SNHLY and CDR2 FYNNEI. V lost 2 bases to trimming and J lost 8 bases; unmatched junction nucleotides: 2. CDR3 nucleotides: TGTGCCAGCAGTGAAACTAGCGGGAGACATGAGCAGTTCTTC. It translates to CASSETSGRHEQFF.

The V call is TRBV9, the J call TRBJ2-7; a weak D match, TRBD1 (6 bases). The ends were cut back, 3 bases at V and 0 bases at J, with 13 bases in the middle. CDR1 is SGDLS, CDR2 YYNGEE, per germline. This CDR3 spans 15 amino acids. This chain's CDR3 is CASSARGGDSYEQYF. CDR3 DNA sequence: TGTGCCAGCAGCGCCAGGGGTGGGGACTCCTACGAGCAGTACTTC.

The V and J genes are TRBV7-9 and TRBJ1-2; weak D call: TRBD1 (6 bases). The CDR3 contains 14 residues. Germline values: CDR1 SEHNR, CDR2 FQNEAQ (reference sequence). With 5 bases removed from V and 4 bases from J, the gap between germline ends came to 14 bases. CDR3 bases: TGTGCCAGCAGCCCTGCGGGGGGGGCCTATGGCTACACCTTC. This sequence encodes CASSPAGGAYGYTF.